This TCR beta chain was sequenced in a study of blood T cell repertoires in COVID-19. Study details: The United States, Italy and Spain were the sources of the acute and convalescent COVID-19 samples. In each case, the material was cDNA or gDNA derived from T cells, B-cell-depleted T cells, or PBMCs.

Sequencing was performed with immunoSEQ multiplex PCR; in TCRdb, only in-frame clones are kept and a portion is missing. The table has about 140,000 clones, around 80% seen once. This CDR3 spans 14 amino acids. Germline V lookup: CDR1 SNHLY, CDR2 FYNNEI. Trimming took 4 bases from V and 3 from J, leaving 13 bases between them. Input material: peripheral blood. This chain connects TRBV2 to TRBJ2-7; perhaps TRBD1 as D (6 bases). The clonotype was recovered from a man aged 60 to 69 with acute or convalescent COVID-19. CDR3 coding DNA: TGTGCCAGCAGTGGGTCCAGGGGATTCTACGAGCAGTACTTC. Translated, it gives CASSGSRGFYEQYF.